In its sample, the clone carrying this T cell receptor (beta chain) was seen once. Recruits, aged roughly 18 to 90 years, lived in 24 US areas. This entry is derived from a study of blood T cell repertoires in COVID-19. About the study: In each case, the material was cDNA or gDNA derived from T cells, B-cell-depleted T cells, or PBMCs.

The V gene lost 0 bases and the J gene lost 4 bases, with 10 bases spanning the gap. The CDR3 runs to 14 residues. Germline V gene lookup returns CDR1 SGHDT and CDR2 YYEEEE. Measured with immunoSEQ multiplex PCR; TCRdb has only the in-frame clones, and not every one. Altogether more than 200,000 clones are present, 70% to 90% being singletons, with the ten largest covering 6.5% to 9%. The sequence was obtained from a middle-aged woman with acute COVID-19. Sequences were obtained from PBMCs or T cells enriched from blood (not recorded which). The chain carries TRBV5-6 and TRBJ1-2; D might be TRBD1 (6 bases). The CDR3 loop is CASSLGPGVYGYTF. In DNA form, the CDR3 reads TGTGCCAGCAGCTTGGGGCCAGGGGTCTATGGCTACACCTTC.